This entry lists 13 T cell receptor beta chains sequenced from one sample in a study of T cells after yellow fever vaccination. TCRdb fed the 5' RACE reads into MiXCR, producing one record per CDR3 protein. The repertoire has under 550,000 distinct CDR3 sequences, around a fifth of them found once; the top ten carry around 16%. Material: PBMCs, obtained around 3 weeks after the first yellow fever vaccination. Receptor source: a man younger than 30 who received the YFV17D yellow fever vaccine.

This clonotype showed up just a few times. This rearrangement joins TRBV7-2 to TRBJ2-7; no reliable D call. This CDR3 is 11 amino acids long. Trimming cost V 5 bases and J 7 bases, with 9 bases left between them. CDR1 is SGHTA, CDR2 FQGNSA, per germline. In DNA form, the CDR3 reads TGTGCCAGCAGCCCGCTGACAGAGCAGTACTTC. Its protein is CASSPLTEQYF.

In this sample, this clonotype turned up a few times. V usage is TRBV20-1 and J usage is TRBJ2-7, with a tentative D call TRBD2 (7 bases). CDR3 length: 13 amino acids. Germline CDR1 DFQATT, CDR2 SNEGSKA (reference sequence). The CDR3 protein is CRERGGVRYEQYV. CDR3 nucleotide sequence: TGCAGGGAAAGGGGGGGCGTCCGCTACGAGCAGTACGTC.

This clonotype has just a few counts. The J gene is TRBJ2-1, the V gene TRBV19; D is unresolved. CDR3 length equals 16 residues. Trimming cost V 1 base and J 3 bases, with 13 bases left between them. The germline gives CDR1 LNHDA, CDR2 SQIVND (reference sequence). The CDR3 DNA reads as TGTGCCAGTAGTATAGGCAGGTTCGGCTACTACAATGAGCAGTTCTTC. Translating it yields CASSIGRFGYYNEQFF.

The V call is TRBV6-5, the J call TRBJ2-7; no reliable D call. The V and J ends lost 0 bases and 6 bases respectively, with 9 bases between them. The length of the CDR3 is 13 residues. Looked up from germline, CDR1 is MNHEY and CDR2 is SVGAGI. CDR3 in DNA: TGTGCCAGCAGTTACTCAGTAAGGGCCGAGCAGTACTTC. Encoded protein: CASSYSVRAEQYF.

This clonotype has just a few counts. The gene calls are TRBV20-1 and TRBJ2-5, with 7 bases that match TRBD2. CDR3 length equals 15 residues. CDR1 and CDR2 (germline): DFQATT, SNEGSKA (reference sequence). V trimming: 4 bases; J trimming: 5 bases; junction bases outside the gene matches: 13. This CDR3 reads CSATDGEGSGETQYF. The CDR3 nucleotides read TGCAGTGCTACAGACGGGGAGGGAAGTGGGGAGACCCAGTACTTC.

The sample holds a few counts of this clonotype. This chain joins TRBV3-1 and TRBJ2-7, with 9 bases identical to TRBD2. CDR3 size: 14 residues. J lost 6 bases, V lost 4 bases, and 7 bases had no gene match. Germline V lookup: CDR1 LGHDT, CDR2 YNNKEL (reference sequence). In DNA, the CDR3 is TGTGCCAGCAGCCTAGCGGGGGATCGATTCGAGCAGTACGTC. It specifies CASSLAGDRFEQYV.

This clonotype was counted only a few times. This chain joins TRBV20-1 and TRBJ2-7; 10 positions match TRBD2. CDR3 length: 15 residues. Trimming cost V 3 bases and J 5 bases; bases outside gene matches: 10. Per the germline V gene, CDR1 is DFQATT and CDR2 is SNEGSKA (reference sequence). Here the CDR3 reads CSARIPSGGMDEQYF. DNA for the CDR3: TGCAGTGCTAGGATTCCTAGCGGGGGAATGGACGAGCAGTACTTC.

The chain recombines TRBV9 with TRBJ2-3; D gene unclear. This CDR3 has 13 residues. Germline CDR1 SGDLS, CDR2 YYNGEE. Deletions cut 4 bases from V and 5 bases from J, with 11 bases between. CDR3 in DNA: TGTGCCAGCAGCACCCTAGGTCGAGATACGCAGTATTTT. This translates into CASSTLGRDTQYF.

This clonotype was counted a few times. The V gene is TRBV27, the J gene TRBJ1-2; 7 bases line up with TRBD1. V lost 2 bases, J lost 3 bases, and 3 bases stayed unmatched. The CDR3 extends over 14 amino acids. The V gene's germline CDR1 is MNHEY and CDR2 SMNVEV (reference sequence). The CDR3 nucleotides are TGTGCCAGCAGTTTAAGGGGGCTGGACTATGGCTACACCTTC. Amino acid sequence: CASSLRGLDYGYTF.

This clonotype was counted only a few times. The chain is built from TRBV14 and TRBJ2-1; 8 nucleotides line up with TRBD1. The germline gives CDR1 SGHDN, CDR2 FVKESK. Trimming took 1 base from V and 0 from J; bases not matched to a gene: 11. CDR3 size: 19 residues. CDR3 sequence reads: CASSQATGDRLISYNEQFF. CDR3 nucleotides: TGTGCCAGCAGCCAAGCGACAGGGGACAGACTGATCTCCTACAATGAGCAGTTCTTC.

This chain links TRBV3-1 with TRBJ2-6; 7 nucleotides agree with TRBD2. Germline assignment: CDR1 LGHDT and CDR2 YNNKEL (reference sequence). The CDR3 sequence is 20 residues long. With 2 bases clipped from V and 0 bases from J, the junction kept 13 bases outside the gene matches. CDR3 region: CASSQTLHGGFRSGANVLTF. The CDR3 region has the DNA TGTGCCAGCAGCCAAACCTTACACGGGGGGTTTCGCTCTGGGGCCAACGTCCTGACTTTC.

The sample holds many counts of this clonotype. The genes are TRBV7-2 and TRBJ2-1; 13 nucleotides match TRBD2. The CDR3 consists of 15 residues. Germline-derived CDR1 and CDR2 are SGHTA and FQGNSA. The V and J ends lost 5 bases and 9 bases, in that order; junction bases with no gene match: 7. The CDR3 loop reads CASSPTSGGPGEQFF. CDR3 bases: TGTGCCAGCAGCCCGACTAGCGGGGGGCCGGGTGAGCAGTTCTTC.

The chain recombines TRBV4-2 with TRBJ2-5; D may be TRBD2 (6 bases). This CDR3 contains 16 residues. Per the germline V gene, CDR1 is LGHNA and CDR2 is YNFKEQ. Trimming left V 1 base short and J 5 bases short, with 17 bases between. This CDR3 reads CASSQGDSGMRETQYF. DNA for the CDR3: TGTGCCAGCAGCCAAGGAGATAGCGGTATGAGGGAGACCCAGTACTTC.